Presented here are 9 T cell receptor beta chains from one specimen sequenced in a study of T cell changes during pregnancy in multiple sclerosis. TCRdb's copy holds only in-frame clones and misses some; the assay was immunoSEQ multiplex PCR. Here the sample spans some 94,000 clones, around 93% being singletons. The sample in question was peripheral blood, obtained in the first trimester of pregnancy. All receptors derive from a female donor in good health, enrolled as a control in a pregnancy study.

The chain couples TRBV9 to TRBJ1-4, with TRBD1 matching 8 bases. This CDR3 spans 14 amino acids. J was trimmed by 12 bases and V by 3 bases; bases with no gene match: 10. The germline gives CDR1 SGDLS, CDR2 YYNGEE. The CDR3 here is CASSADRVGLELFF. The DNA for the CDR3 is TGTGCCAGCAGCGCGGACAGGGTGGGATTGGAACTGTTTTTT.

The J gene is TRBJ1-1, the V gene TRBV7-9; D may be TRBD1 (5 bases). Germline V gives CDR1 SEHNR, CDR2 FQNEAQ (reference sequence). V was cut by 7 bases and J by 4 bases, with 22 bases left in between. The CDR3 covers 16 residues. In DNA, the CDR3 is TGTGCCAGCATTGGGGCGTCTGGGGGGGGTGCCACTGAAGCTTTCTTT. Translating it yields CASIGASGGGATEAFF.

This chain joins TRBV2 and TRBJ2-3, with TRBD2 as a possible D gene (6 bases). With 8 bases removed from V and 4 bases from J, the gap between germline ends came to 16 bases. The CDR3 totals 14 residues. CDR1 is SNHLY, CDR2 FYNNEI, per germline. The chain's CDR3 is CASEDAGNPDTQYF. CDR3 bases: TGTGCCAGCGAAGACGCGGGGAACCCAGATACGCAGTATTTT.

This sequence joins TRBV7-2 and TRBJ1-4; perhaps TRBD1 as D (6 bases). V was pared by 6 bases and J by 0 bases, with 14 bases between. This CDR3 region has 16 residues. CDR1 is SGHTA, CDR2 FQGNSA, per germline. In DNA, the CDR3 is TGTGCCAGCAGTTCCCGGGGGGGGCCAACTAATGAAAAACTGTTTTTT. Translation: CASSSRGGPTNEKLFF.

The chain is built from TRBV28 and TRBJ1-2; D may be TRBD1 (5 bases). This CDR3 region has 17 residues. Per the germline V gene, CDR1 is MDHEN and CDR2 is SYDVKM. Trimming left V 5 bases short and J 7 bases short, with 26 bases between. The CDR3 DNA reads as TGTGCCAGCAGTCCCCTCAATGGGATAGGGGTGGATGCTGGCTACACCTTC. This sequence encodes CASSPLNGIGVDAGYTF.

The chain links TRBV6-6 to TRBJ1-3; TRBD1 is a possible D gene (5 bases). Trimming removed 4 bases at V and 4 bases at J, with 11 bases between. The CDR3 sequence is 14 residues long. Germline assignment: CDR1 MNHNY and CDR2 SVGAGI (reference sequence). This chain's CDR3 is CASSSLTAGNTIYF. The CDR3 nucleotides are TGTGCCAGCAGTTCCCTGACAGCCGGAAACACCATATATTTT.

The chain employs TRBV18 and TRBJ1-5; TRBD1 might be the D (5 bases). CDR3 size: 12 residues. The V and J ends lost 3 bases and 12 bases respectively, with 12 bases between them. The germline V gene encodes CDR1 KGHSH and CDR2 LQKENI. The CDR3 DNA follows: TGTGCCAGCTCACCTGAGGGACTAGTCCAGCATTTT. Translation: CASSPEGLVQHF.

DNA for the CDR3: TGTGCCAGCGGGGGGAGTGGCGAGCAGTACTTC. Its translation is CASGGSGEQYF. The gene calls are TRBV9 and TRBJ2-7; D might be TRBD2 (6 bases). V was clipped by 7 bases and J by 6 bases, with 11 bases between them. Germline V gene data show CDR1 as SGDLS and CDR2 as YYNGEE. CDR3 length: 11 amino acids.

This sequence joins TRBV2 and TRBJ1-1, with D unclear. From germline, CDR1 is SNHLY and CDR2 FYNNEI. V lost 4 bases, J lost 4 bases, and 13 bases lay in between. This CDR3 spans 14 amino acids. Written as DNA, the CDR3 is TGTGCCAGCAGTGGTCCAAAGGAGGGCACTGAAGCTTTCTTT. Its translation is CASSGPKEGTEAFF.